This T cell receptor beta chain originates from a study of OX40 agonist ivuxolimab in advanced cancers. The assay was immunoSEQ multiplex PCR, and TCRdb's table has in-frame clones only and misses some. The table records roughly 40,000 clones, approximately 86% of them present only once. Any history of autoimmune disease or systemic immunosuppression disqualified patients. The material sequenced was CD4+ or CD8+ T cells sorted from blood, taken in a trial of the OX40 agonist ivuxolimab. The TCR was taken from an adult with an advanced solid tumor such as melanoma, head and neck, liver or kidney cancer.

The CDR3, as DNA: TGTGCCAGCAGTTCGGACAGGGACTCGAACACCGGGGAGCTGTTTTTT. Protein product: CASSSDRDSNTGELFF. The chain carries TRBV28 and TRBJ2-2; 8 bases are shared with TRBD1. Germline V lookup: CDR1 MDHEN, CDR2 SYDVKM. The CDR3 loop spans 16 amino acids. V trimming: 4 bases; J trimming: 0 bases; junction bases outside the gene matches: 4.